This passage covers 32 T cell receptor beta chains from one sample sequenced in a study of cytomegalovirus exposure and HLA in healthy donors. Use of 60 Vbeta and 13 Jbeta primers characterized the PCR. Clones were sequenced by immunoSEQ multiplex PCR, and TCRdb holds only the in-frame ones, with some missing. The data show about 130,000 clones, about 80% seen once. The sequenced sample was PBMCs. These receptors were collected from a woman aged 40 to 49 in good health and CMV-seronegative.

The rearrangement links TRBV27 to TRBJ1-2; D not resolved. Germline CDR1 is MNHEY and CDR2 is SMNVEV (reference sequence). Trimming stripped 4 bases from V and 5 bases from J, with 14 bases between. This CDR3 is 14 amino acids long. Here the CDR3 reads CASSSKVIAYGYTF. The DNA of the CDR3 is TGTGCCAGCAGTTCGAAGGTGATAGCTTATGGCTACACCTTC.

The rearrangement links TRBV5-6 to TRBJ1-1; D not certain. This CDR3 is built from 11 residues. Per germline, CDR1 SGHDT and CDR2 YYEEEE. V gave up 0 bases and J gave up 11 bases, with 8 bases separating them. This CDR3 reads CASSLAWEAFF. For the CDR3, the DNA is TGTGCCAGCAGCTTGGCTTGGGAGGCTTTCTTT.

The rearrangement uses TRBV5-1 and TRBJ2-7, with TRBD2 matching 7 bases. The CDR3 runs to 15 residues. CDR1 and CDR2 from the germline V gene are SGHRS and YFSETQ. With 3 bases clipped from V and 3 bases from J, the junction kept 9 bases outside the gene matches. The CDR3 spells CASSSSGNTDYEQYF. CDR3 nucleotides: TGCGCCAGCAGCTCTAGCGGAAACACTGACTACGAGCAGTACTTC.

The CDR3 is CASSVLQGYGYTF. Written as DNA, the CDR3 is TGTGCCAGCAGCGTATTACAGGGGTATGGCTACACCTTC. The chain employs TRBV9 and TRBJ1-2, with TRBD1 matching over 7 bases. Germline CDR1 is SGDLS and CDR2 is YYNGEE. There are 13 residues in the CDR3. J gave up 5 bases and V 1 base, and 2 bases lay outside the gene matches.

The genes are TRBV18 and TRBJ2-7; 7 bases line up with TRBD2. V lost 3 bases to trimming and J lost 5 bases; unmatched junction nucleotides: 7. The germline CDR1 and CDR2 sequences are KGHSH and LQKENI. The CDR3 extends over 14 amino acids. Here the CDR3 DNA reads TGTGCCAGCTCACCGGTCCGGGAGGCCCACGAGCAGTACTTC. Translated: CASSPVREAHEQYF.

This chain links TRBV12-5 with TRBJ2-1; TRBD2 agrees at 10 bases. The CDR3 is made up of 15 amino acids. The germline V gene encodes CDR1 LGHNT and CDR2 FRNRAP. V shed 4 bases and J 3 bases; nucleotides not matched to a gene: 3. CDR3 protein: CASGSSGGHYNEQFF. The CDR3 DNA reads TGTGCTAGTGGTTCTAGCGGGGGCCACTACAATGAGCAGTTCTTC.

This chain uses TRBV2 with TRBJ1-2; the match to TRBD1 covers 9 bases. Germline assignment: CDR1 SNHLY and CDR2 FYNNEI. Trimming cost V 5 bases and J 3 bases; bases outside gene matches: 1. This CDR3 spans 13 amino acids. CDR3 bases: TGTGCCAGCAGTTGGGACAGGGACTATGGCTACACCTTC. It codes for CASSWDRDYGYTF.

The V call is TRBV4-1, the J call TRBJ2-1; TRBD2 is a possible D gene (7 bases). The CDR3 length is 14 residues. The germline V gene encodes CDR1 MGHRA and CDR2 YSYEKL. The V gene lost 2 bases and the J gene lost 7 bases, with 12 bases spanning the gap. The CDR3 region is CASSQMGGANEQFF. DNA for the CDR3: TGCGCCAGCAGCCAAATGGGGGGGGCGAATGAGCAGTTCTTC.

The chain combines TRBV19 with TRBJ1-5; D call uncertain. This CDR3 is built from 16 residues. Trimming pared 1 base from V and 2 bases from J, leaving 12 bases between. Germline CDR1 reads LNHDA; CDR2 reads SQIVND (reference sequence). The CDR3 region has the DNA TGTGCCAGTAGTATAGGCCCGGGTATGGGCAATCAGCCCCAGCATTTT. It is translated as CASSIGPGMGNQPQHF.

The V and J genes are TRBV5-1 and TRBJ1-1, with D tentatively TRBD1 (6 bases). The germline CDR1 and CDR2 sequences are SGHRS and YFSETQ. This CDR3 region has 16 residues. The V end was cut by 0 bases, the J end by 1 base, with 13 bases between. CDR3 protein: CASSLVGAWGNTEAFF. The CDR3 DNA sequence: TGCGCCAGCAGCTTGGTGGGGGCCTGGGGGAACACTGAAGCTTTCTTT. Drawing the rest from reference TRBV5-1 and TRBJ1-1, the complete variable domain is KAGVTQTPRYLIKTRGQQVTLSCSPISGHRSVSWYQQTPGQGLQFLFEYFSETQRNKGNFPGRFSGRQFSNSRSEMNVSTLELGDSALYLCASSLVGAWGNTEAFFGQGTRLTVV.

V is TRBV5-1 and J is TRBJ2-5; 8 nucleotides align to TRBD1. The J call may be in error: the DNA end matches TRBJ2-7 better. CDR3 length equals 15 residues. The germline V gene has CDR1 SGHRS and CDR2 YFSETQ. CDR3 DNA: TGCGCCAGCAGCTCACAGGGGGACCTTTCCTACGAGCAGTACTTC. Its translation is CASSSQGDLSYEQYF.

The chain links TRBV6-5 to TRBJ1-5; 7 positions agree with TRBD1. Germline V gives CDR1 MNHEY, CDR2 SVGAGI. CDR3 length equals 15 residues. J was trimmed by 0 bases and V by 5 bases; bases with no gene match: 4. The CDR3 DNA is TGTGCCAGCAGTGCAGACAGGGATAGCAATCAGCCCCAGCATTTT. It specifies CASSADRDSNQPQHF.

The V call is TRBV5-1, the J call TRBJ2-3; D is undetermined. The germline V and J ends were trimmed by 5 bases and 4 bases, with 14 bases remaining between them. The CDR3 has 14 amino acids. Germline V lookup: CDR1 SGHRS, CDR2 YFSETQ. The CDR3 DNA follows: TGCGCCAGCAGGACCGCGGATCCCCCAGATACGCAGTATTTT. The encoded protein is CASRTADPPDTQYF.

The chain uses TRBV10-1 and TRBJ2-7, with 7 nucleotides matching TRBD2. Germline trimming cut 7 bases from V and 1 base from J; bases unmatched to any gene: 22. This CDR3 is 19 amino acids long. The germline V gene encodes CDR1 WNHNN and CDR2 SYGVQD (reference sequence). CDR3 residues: CASIPTGPQLSGESYEQYF. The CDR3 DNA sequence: TGCGCCAGCATCCCCACAGGTCCCCAACTCAGCGGGGAGTCCTACGAGCAGTACTTC.

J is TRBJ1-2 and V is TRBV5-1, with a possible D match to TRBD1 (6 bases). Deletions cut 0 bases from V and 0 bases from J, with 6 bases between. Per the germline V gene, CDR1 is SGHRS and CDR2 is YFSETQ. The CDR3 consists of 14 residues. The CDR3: CASSLGTANYGYTF. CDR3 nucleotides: TGCGCCAGCAGCTTGGGGACAGCTAACTATGGCTACACCTTC.

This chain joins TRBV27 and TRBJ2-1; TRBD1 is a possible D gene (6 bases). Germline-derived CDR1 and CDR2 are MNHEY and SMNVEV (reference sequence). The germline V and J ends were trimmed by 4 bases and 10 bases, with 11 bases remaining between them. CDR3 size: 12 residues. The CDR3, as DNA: TGTGCCAGCAGTTACGTTAGGGGGGAGCAGTTCTTC. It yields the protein CASSYVRGEQFF.

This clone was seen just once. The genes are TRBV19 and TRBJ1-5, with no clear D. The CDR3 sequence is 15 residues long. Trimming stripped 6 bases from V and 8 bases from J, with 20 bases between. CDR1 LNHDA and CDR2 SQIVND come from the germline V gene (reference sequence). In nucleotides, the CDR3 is TGTGCCAGTAGGCCGCGAGGACTCAAGGGAGAGCCCCAGCATTTT. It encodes CASRPRGLKGEPQHF.

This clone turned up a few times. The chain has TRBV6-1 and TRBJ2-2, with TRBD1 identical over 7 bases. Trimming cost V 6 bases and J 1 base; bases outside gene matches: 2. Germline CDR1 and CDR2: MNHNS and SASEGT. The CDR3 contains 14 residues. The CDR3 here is CASRRDRNTGELFF. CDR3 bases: TGTGCCAGCAGGAGGGACAGGAACACCGGGGAGCTGTTTTTT.

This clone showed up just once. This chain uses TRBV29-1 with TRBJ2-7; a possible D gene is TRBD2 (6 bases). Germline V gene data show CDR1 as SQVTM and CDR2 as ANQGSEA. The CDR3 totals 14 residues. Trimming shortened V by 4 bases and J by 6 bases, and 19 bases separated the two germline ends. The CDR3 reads CSVGGRTRGSEQYF. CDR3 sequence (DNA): TGCAGCGTTGGGGGGAGGACAAGAGGATCCGAGCAGTACTTC.

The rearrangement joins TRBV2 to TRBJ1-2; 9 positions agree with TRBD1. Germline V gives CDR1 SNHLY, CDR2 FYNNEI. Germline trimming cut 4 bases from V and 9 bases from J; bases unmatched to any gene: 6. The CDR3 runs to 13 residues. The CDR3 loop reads CASSAGQGRRYTF. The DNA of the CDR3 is TGTGCCAGCAGTGCCGGACAGGGGAGACGCTACACCTTC.

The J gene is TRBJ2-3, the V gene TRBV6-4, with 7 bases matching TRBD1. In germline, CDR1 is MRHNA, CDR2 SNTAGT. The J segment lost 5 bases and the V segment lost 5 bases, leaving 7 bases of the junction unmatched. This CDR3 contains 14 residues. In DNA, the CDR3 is TGTGCCAGCAGTCGACAGGGAGATCTAGATACGCAGTATTTT. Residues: CASSRQGDLDTQYF.

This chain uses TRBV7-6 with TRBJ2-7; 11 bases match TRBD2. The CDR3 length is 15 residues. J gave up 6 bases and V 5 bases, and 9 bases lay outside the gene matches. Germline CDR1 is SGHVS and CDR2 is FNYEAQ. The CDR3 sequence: CASSPTSGGRIEQYF. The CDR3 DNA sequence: TGTGCCAGCAGCCCCACTAGCGGGGGCAGGATCGAGCAGTACTTC.

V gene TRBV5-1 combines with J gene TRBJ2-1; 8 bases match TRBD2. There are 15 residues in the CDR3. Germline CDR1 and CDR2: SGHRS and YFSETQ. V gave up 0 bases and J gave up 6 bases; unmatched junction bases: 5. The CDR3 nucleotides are TGCGCCAGCAGCTTGGGAGCGGGGGCCTTCAATGAGCAGTTCTTC. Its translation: CASSLGAGAFNEQFF.

This chain's CDR3 is CASSPSGGPYEQYF. In DNA, the CDR3 is TGCGCCAGCAGCCCTAGCGGGGGCCCCTACGAGCAGTACTTC. The chain employs TRBV4-3 and TRBJ2-7; 10 bases are a match to TRBD2. This CDR3 comprises 14 residues. The germline V gene has CDR1 LGHNA and CDR2 YSLEER. The ends lost 4 bases at V and 2 bases at J; junction bases unmatched: 2.

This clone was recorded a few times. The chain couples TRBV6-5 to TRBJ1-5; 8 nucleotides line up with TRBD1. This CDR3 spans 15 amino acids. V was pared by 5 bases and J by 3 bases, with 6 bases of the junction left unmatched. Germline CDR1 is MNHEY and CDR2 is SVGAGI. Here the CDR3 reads CASSGTGGLNQPQHF. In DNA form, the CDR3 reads TGTGCCAGCAGTGGGACAGGAGGTCTCAATCAGCCCCAGCATTTT.

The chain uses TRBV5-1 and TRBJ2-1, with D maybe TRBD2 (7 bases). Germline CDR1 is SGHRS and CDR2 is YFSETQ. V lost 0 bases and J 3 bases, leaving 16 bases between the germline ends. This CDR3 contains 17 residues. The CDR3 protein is CASSLGAGGPIYNEQFF. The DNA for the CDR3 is TGCGCCAGCAGCTTGGGGGCCGGGGGGCCTATCTACAATGAGCAGTTCTTC.

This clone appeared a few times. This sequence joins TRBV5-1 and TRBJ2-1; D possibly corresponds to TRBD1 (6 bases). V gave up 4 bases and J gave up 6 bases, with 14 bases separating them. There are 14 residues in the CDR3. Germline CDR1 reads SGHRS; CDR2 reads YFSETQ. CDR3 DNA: TGCGCCAGCAGCGCAGGGGAGTTTGGCAATGAGCAGTTCTTC. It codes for CASSAGEFGNEQFF.

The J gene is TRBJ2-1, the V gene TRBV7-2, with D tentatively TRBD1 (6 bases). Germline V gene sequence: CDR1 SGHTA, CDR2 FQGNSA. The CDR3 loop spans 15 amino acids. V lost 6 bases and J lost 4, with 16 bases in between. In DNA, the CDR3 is TGTGCCAGCAGGACCACAGGGCTCAGATACAATGAGCAGTTCTTC. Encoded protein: CASRTTGLRYNEQFF.

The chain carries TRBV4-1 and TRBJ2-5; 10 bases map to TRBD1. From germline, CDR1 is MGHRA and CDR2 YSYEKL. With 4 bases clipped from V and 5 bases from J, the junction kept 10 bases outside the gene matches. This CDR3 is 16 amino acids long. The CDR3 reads CASSPDGTGVAETQYF. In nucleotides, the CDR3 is TGCGCCAGCAGCCCAGATGGGACAGGGGTCGCGGAGACCCAGTACTTC.

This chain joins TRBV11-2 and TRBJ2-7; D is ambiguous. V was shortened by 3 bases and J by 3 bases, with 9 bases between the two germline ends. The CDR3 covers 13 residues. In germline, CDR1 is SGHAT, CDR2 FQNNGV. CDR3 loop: CASSFGQVYEQYF. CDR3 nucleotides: TGTGCCAGCAGCTTCGGCCAGGTCTACGAGCAGTACTTC.

CDR3 protein: CASMVPPDSIYSGNTIYF. CDR3 coding DNA: TGTGCCAGCATGGTGCCTCCGGACAGCATCTACTCTGGAAACACCATATATTTT. The chain couples TRBV5-8 to TRBJ1-3; D perhaps matches TRBD1 (6 bases). The CDR3 loop spans 18 amino acids. The V gene's germline CDR1 is SGHTS and CDR2 YDEGEE. Trimming pared 6 bases from V and 0 bases from J, leaving 22 bases between. The full variable domain, in which reference TRBV5-8 and TRBJ1-3 provide the parts outside the CDR3, is EAGVTQSPTHLIKTRGQQATLRCSPISGHTSVYWYQQALGLGLQFLLWYDEGEERNRGNFPPRFSGRQFPNYSSELNVNALELEDSALYLCASMVPPDSIYSGNTIYFGEGSWLTVV.

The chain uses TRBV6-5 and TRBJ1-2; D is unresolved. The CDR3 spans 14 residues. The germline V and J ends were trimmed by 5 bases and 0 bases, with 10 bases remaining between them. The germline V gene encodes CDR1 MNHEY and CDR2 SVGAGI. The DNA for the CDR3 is TGTGCCAGCAGTCCCCTTCGGTCTAACTATGGCTACACCTTC. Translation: CASSPLRSNYGYTF.